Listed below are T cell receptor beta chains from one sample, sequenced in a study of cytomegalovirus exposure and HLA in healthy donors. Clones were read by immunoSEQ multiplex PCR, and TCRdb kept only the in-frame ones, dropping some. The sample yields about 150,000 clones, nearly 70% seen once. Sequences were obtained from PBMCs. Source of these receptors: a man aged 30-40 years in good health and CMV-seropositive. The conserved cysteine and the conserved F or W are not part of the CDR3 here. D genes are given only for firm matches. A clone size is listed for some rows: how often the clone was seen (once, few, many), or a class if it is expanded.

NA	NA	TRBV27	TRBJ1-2	ASTLLGGNYGYT
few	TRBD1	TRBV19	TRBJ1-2	ASSNGQGAYGYT
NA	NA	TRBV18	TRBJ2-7	ASSPEYEQY
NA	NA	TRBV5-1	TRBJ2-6	ASSLRRQGTGANVLT
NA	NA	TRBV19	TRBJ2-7	ASSIGRGTYEQY
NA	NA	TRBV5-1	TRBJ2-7	ASSHRQATSYEQY
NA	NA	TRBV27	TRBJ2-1	ASSQGLKQF
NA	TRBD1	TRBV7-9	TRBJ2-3	ASSYRTGTDTQY
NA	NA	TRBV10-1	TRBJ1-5	ASSETGNQPQH
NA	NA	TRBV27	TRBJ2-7	ASRYLGAVSYEQY
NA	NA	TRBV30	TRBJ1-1	AWSRQENTEAF
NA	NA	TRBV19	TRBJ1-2	ASSMTVMGYT
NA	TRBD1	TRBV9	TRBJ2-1	ASSVSGTGNNEQF
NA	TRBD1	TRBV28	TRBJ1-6	ASRGQGNSPLH
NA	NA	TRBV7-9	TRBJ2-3	ASRLGFGGTDTQY
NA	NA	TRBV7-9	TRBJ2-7	ASSHPGGQTYEQY
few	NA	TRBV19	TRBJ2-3	ASIGSRTQY
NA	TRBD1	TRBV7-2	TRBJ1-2	ASSLGQGFSSYGYT
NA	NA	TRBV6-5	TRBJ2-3	ASSLSRDTQY
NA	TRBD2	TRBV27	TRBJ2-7	ASRPTSEGYEQY
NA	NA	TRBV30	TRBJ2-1	AWRASHPQRNEQF
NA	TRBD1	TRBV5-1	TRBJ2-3	ASGRVGTGEGDTQY
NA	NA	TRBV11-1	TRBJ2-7	ASSPLASAEQY
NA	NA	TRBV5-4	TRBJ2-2	ASSFPSDGELF
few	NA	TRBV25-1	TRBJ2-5	ASSPSPWAEDYQETQY
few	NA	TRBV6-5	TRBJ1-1	ASTQGMNTEAF
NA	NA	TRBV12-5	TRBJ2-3	ASGLVRSGTQY
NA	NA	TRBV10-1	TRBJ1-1	ASSDATGPGAEAF
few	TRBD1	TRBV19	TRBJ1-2	ASSPGTVRGGYT
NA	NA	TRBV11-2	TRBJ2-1	ASSLADSYNEQF
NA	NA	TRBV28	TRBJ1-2	ASSSNYGYT
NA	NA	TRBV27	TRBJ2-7	ASSLNPGEGEY
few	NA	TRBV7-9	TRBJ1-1	ARSPAGVTEAF
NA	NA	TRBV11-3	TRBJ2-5	ASSLGPRGRETQY
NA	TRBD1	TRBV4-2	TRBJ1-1	ASSQEGAVNTEAF
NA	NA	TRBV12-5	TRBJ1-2	ASGSGLLVGGYT
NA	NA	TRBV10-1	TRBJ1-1	ASRPTGGGSEAF
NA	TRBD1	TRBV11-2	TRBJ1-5	ASSLGIGQGTGLGQPQH
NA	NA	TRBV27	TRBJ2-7	ASSPKTIGFLEQY
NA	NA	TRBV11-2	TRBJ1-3	ASSPPTSWPGNTIY
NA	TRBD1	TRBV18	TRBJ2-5	ASSPRRQGFETQY
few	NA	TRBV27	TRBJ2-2	ATTDRQNTGELF
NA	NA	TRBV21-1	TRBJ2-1	ASSLPVASGRYNEQF
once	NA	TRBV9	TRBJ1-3	ASSVRGGTIY
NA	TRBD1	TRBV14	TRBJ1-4	ASSGTDFPPEKLF
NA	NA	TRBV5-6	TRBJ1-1	ASSFPGGVNTEAF
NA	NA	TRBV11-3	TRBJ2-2	ASSSETGELF
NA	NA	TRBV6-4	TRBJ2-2	ASSDSSPNTGELF